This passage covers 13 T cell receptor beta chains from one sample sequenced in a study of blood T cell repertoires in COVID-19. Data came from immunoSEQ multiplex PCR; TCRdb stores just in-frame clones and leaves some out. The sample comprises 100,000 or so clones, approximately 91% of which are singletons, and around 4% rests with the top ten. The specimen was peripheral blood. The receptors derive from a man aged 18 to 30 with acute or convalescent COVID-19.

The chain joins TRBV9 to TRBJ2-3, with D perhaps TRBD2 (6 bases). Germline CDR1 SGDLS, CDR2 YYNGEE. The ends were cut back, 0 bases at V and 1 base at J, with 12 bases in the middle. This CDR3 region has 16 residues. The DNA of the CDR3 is TGTGCCAGCAGCGTAGAGGTGGGGACTCGCACAGATACGCAGTATTTT. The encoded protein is CASSVEVGTRTDTQYF. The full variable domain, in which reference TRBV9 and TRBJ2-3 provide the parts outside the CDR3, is DSGVTQTPKHLITATGQRVTLRCSPRSGDLSVYWYQQSLDQGLQFLIQYYNGEERAKGNILERFSAQQFPDLHSELNLSSLELGDSALYFCASSVEVGTRTDTQYFGPGTRLTVL.

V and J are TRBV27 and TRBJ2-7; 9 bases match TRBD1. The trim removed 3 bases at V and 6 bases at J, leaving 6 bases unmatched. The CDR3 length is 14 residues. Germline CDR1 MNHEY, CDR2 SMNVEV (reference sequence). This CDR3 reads CASSFGTGSGEQYF. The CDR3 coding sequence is TGTGCCAGCAGTTTCGGGACAGGGAGCGGCGAGCAGTACTTC.

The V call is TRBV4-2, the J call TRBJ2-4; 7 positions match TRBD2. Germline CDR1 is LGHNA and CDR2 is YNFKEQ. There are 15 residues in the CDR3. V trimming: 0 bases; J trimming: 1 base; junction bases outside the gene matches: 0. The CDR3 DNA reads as TGTGCCAGCAGCCAAGAGCGGGGGGCCAAAAACATTCAGTACTTC. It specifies CASSQERGAKNIQYF.

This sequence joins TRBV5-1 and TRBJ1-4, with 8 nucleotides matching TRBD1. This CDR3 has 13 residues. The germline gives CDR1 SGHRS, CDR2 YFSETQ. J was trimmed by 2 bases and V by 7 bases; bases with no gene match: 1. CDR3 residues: CASRQGTNEKLFF. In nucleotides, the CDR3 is TGCGCCAGCCGACAGGGGACTAATGAAAAACTGTTTTTT.

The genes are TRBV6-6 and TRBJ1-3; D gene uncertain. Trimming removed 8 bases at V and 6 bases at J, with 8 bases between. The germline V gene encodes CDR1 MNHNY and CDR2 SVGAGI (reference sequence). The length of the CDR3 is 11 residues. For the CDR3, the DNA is TGTGCCAGCGGACTGGAAAACACCATATATTTT. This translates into CASGLENTIYF.

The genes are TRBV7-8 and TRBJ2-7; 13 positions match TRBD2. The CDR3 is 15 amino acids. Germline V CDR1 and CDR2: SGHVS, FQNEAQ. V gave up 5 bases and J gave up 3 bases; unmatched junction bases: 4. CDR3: CASSPRTSGSYEQYF. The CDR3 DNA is TGTGCCAGCAGCCCCCGGACTAGCGGGAGCTACGAGCAGTACTTC.

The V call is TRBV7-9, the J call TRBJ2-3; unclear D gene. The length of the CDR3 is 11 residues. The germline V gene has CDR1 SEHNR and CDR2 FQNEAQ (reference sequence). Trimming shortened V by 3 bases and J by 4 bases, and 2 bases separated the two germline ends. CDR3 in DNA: TGTGCCAGCAGCTTCGCAGATACGCAGTATTTT. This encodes CASSFADTQYF.

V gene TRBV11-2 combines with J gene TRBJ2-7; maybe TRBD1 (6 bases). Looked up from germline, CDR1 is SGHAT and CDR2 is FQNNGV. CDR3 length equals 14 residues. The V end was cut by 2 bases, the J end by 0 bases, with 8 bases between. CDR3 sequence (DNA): TGTGCCAGCAGCTTAATGACAGGCTCCTACGAGCAGTACTTC. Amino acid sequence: CASSLMTGSYEQYF.

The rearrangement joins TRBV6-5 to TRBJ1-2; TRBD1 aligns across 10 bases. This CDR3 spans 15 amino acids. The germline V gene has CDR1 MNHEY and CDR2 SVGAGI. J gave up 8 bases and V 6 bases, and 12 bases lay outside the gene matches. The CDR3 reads CASRDRTGGIEGYTF. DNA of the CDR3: TGTGCCAGCAGGGATAGGACAGGGGGAATTGAGGGCTACACCTTC.

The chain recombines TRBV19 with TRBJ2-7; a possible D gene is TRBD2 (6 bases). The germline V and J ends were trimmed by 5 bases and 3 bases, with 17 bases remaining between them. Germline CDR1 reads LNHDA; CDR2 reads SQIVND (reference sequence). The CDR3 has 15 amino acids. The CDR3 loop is CASSAQGPGSYEQYF. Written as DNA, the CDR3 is TGTGCCAGTAGTGCCCAAGGCCCCGGGAGCTACGAGCAGTACTTC.

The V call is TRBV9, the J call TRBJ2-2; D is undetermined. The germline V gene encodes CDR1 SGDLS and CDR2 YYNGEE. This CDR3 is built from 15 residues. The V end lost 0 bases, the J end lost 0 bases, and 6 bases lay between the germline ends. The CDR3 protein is CASSVAGANTGELFF. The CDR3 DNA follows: TGTGCCAGCAGCGTAGCGGGTGCGAACACCGGGGAGCTGTTTTTT.

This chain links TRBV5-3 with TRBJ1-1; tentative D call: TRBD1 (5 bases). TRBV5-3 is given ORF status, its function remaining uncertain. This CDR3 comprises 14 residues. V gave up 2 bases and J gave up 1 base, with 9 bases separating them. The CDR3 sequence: CARSFYDRNTEAFF. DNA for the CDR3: TGTGCCAGAAGCTTCTACGACAGGAACACTGAAGCTTTCTTT.

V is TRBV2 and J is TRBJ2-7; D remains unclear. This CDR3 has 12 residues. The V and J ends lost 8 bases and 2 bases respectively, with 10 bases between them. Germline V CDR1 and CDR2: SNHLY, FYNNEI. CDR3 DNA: TGTGCCAGCGATATAGTTGCCTACGAGCAGTACTTC. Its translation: CASDIVAYEQYF.